These T cell receptor beta chains were read from a single sample in a study of beta chain features in type 1 diabetes. Sequenced by immunoSEQ multiplex PCR; TCRdb stores in-frame clones only, minus some. The sample has about 410,000 clones, around 14% seen once; the top ten hold 0.03% to 0.04%. Sequencing input: naive CD4+ T cells from blood. Every receptor here comes from a man aged 30 to 45 in good health. CDR3s include the opening cysteine and the closing phenylalanine or tryptophan. D genes are given only for firm matches. Clone size appears in some rows only: once, few, many, or a class for an expanded clone.

J	D	size	V	DNA	CDR3
TRBJ2-3	NA	few	TRBV4-3	TGCGCCAGCAGCCTAGACAGATTCACAGATACGCAGTATTTT	CASSLDRFTDTQYF
TRBJ1-2	NA	few	TRBV10-3	TGTGCCATCAGTGATAACAACCCGAACCTTTATGGCTACACCTTC	CAISDNNPNLYGYTF
TRBJ2-4	NA	few	TRBV2	TGTGCCAGCAGAGAGGACAGAAACATTCAGTACTTC	CASREDRNIQYF
TRBJ2-3	NA	NA	TRBV5-4	TGTGCCAGCAGCTTTTCCTCAGATACGCAGTATTTT	CASSFSSDTQYF
TRBJ1-6	NA	NA	TRBV5-1	TGCGCCAGCAGCGCGACGCGGGACTCACCCCTCCACTTT	CASSATRDSPLHF
TRBJ2-7	NA	few	TRBV10-3	TGTGCCATCAGTGCTAACAAGGGGTCGAACGACGAGCAGTACTTC	CAISANKGSNDEQYF
TRBJ2-5	NA	many	TRBV10-3	TGTGCCATCAGTGGGACTTCCCAAGAGACCCAGTACTTC	CAISGTSQETQYF
TRBJ2-3	TRBD1	few	TRBV10-3	TGTGCCATCAAATCGGACAGGGGCGTGGATACGCAGTATTTT	CAIKSDRGVDTQYF
TRBJ2-6	NA	once	TRBV6-5	TGTGCCAGCAGTCGCGGGGTGGCTGGGGCCAACGTCCTGACTTTC	CASSRGVAGANVLTF
TRBJ1-2	TRBD1	NA	TRBV18	TGTGCCAGCTCCCCCGGGACAGACTATGGCTACACCTTC	CASSPGTDYGYTF
TRBJ1-1	NA	NA	TRBV28	TGTGCCAGCAGTTTAGAAGGCAGGACAGTGAACACTGAAGCTTTCTTT	CASSLEGRTVNTEAFF
TRBJ2-7	TRBD1	NA	TRBV15	TGTGCCACCAGCGGGAGACAGGGGTTGGCGGACGAGCAGTACTTC	CATSGRQGLADEQYF
TRBJ2-5	TRBD2	few	TRBV4-1	TGCGCCAGCAGTTGGACATTGACTAGCGGGGGGGCCCCCGAGACCCAGTACTTC	CASSWTLTSGGAPETQYF
TRBJ2-5	NA	few	TRBV6-1	TGTGCCAGCACAGAGAACTGGGGCCTAGAGACCCAGTACTTC	CASTENWGLETQYF
TRBJ2-5	NA	NA	TRBV9	TGTGCCAGCAGCGTAGGCATTCGAGAGGGTCCTTTAGAGACCCAGTACTTC	CASSVGIREGPLETQYF
TRBJ1-2	TRBD1	few	TRBV2	TGTGCCAGCAGTGAGGAGACAGGGGGTATTGGCTACACCTTC	CASSEETGGIGYTF
TRBJ1-3	TRBD1	NA	TRBV2	TGTGCCAGCAGGCCGGGACAGGGAAACACCATATATTTT	CASRPGQGNTIYF